Below, 9 T cell receptor beta chains from the same sample are listed, as sequenced in a study of blood T cell repertoires in COVID-19. The repertoire was sequenced with immunoSEQ multiplex PCR; TCRdb's copy has only in-frame clones and lacks some. The top ten clones hold 1.9% of a sample with 300,000 to 400,000 clones, 85% of them seen once. The specimen was PBMCs or T cells enriched from blood (not recorded which). All receptors come from a woman in her 30s who had been exposed to COVID-19.

The rearrangement uses TRBV11-3 and TRBJ2-5; 7 nucleotides agree with TRBD2. Trimming removed 5 bases from V and 3 bases from J; junction bases left unmatched: 3. The germline CDR1 and CDR2 sequences are SGHNT and YENEEA. The CDR3 loop spans 13 amino acids. The chain's CDR3 is CASSASGKETQYF. Here the CDR3 DNA reads TGTGCCAGCAGCGCGAGCGGGAAAGAGACCCAGTACTTC.

This clone was detected once. This chain connects TRBV28 to TRBJ2-5, with 7 bases that match TRBD1. Looked up from germline, CDR1 is MDHEN and CDR2 is SYDVKM. V dropped 2 bases and J dropped 4; count of bases not matched to a gene: 19. The CDR3 totals 19 residues. The CDR3 DNA reads TGTGCCAGCAGTTTACCAATCGAGGGACAGCCCCTTCCAAGAGAGACCCAGTACTTC. It is translated as CASSLPIEGQPLPRETQYF. Full variable domain (outside the CDR3, taken from reference TRBV28 and TRBJ2-5): DVKVTQSSRYLVKRTGEKVFLECVQDMDHENMFWYRQDPGLGLRLIYFSYDVKMKEKGDIPEGYSVSREKKERFSLILESASTNQTSMYLCASSLPIEGQPLPRETQYFGPGTRLLVL.

This rearrangement joins TRBV7-6 to TRBJ2-2; 8 nucleotides agree with TRBD2. Trimming took 5 bases from V and 0 from J; bases not matched to a gene: 5. The CDR3 length is 16 residues. The germline V gene has CDR1 SGHVS and CDR2 FNYEAQ. In nucleotides, the CDR3 is TGTGCCAGCAGCCCCGGGGGGGCCACGAACACCGGGGAGCTGTTTTTT. Protein sequence: CASSPGGATNTGELFF.

The chain employs TRBV7-9 and TRBJ1-4, with D maybe TRBD1 (5 bases). This CDR3 is 15 amino acids long. Per the germline V gene, CDR1 is SEHNR and CDR2 is FQNEAQ (reference sequence). Trimming stripped 6 bases from V and 8 bases from J, with 19 bases between. The DNA for the CDR3 is TGTGCCAGCAGTCGTGAGACAGATATTGACGAAAAACTGTTTTTT. Amino acids: CASSRETDIDEKLFF. Full variable domain (missing parts from reference TRBV7-9 and TRBJ1-4): DTGVSQNPRHKITKRGQNVTFRCDPISEHNRLYWYRQTLGQGPEFLTYFQNEAQLEKSRLLSDRFSAERPKGSFSTLEIQRTEQGDSAMYLCASSRETDIDEKLFFGSGTQLSVL.

This clone was seen just once. The DNA of the CDR3 is TGTGCCAGCGGAGGGGGCAGGGTTAGGGGCTACACCTTC. Amino acids: CASGGGRVRGYTF. The chain joins TRBV27 to TRBJ1-2, with 7 bases lining up with TRBD1. This CDR3 is 13 amino acids long. V shed 8 bases, J shed 8 bases, and the junction held 11 bases outside the gene matches. Germline CDR1 reads MNHEY; CDR2 reads SMNVEV (reference sequence).

In nucleotides, the CDR3 is TGTGCCAGCAGCGCCCAATACACCGCACGGGACTATGGCTACACCTTC. It yields the protein CASSAQYTARDYGYTF. The chain is built from TRBV13 and TRBJ1-2; D uncertain. CDR1 is PRHDT and CDR2 is FYEKMQ in the germline V gene (reference sequence). This CDR3 contains 16 residues. V lost 5 bases, J lost 3 bases, and 19 bases lay in between.

The V gene is TRBV6-4, the J gene TRBJ2-7, with D perhaps matching TRBD2 (5 bases). Per the germline V gene, CDR1 is MRHNA and CDR2 is SNTAGT. The CDR3 totals 15 residues. V lost 2 bases to trimming and J lost 1 base, with 12 bases between them. This CDR3 reads CASSDIATQSYEQYF. In DNA form, the CDR3 reads TGTGCCAGCAGTGACATAGCGACCCAATCCTACGAGCAGTACTTC.

The chain joins TRBV11-3 to TRBJ2-2; 8 bases align to TRBD1. This CDR3 is 18 amino acids long. After removal of 2 bases from V and 1 base from J, the junction contained 9 bases not matched to a gene. CDR1 and CDR2 from the germline V gene are SGHNT and YENEEA. CDR3 sequence: CASSLLAPGTGNTGELFF. The CDR3 DNA reads TGTGCCAGCAGCTTATTGGCTCCCGGGACAGGGAACACCGGGGAGCTGTTTTTT.

V and J are TRBV19 and TRBJ2-7; possible D gene TRBD1, 6 bases. CDR1 and CDR2 from the germline V gene are LNHDA and SQIVND (reference sequence). The CDR3 is 15 residues long. Trimming stripped 6 bases from V and 1 base from J, with 16 bases between. CDR3 amino acids: CASSATGPPSYEQYF. CDR3 bases: TGTGCCAGTAGCGCCACAGGGCCTCCGTCCTACGAGCAGTACTTC.